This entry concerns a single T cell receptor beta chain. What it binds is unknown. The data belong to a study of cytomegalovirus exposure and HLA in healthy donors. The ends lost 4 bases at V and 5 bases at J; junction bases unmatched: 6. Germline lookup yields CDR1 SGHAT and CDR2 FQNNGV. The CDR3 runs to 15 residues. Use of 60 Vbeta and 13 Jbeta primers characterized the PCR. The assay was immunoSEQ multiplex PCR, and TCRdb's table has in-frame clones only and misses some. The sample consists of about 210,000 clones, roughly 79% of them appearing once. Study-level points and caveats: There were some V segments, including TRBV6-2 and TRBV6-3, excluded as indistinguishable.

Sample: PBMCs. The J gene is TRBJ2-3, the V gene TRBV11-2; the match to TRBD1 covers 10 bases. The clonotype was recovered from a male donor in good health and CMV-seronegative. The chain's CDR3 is CASSYRTGGEDTQYF. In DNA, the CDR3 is TGTGCCAGCAGCTACCGGACAGGGGGGGAAGATACGCAGTATTTT.